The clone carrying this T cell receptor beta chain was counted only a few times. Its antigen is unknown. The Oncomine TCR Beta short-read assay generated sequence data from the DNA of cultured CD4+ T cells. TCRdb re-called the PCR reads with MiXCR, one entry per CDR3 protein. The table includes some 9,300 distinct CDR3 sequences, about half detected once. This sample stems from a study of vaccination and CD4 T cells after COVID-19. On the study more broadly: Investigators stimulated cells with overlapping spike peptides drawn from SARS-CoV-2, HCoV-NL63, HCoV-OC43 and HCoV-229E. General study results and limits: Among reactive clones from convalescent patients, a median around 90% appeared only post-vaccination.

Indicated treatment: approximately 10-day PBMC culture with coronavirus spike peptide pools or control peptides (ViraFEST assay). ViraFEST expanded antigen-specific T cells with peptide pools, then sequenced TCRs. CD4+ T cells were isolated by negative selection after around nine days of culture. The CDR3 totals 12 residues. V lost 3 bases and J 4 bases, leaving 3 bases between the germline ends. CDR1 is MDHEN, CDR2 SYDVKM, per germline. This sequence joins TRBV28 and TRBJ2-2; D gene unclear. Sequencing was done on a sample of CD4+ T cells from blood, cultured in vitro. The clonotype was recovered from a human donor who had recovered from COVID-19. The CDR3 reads CASSLSTGELFF. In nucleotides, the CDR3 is TGTGCCAGCAGTTTGAGCACCGGGGAGCTGTTTTTT.